This T cell receptor beta chain was documented in a study of T cells in Graves' hyperthyroidism and ophthalmopathy. Study findings and constraints: Peripheral blood also featured most of the thyroid clonotypes expanded above 0.001.

Inclusion characteristics of ophthalmopathy patients comprised a Clinical Activity Score of at least 3, a NOSPECS grade of at least 4, and duration under 3 months. This clonotype showed up many times. Its antigen is still unknown. V was clipped by 7 bases and J by 3 bases, with 13 bases between them. This CDR3 has 14 amino acids. From germline, CDR1 is LNHDA and CDR2 SQIVND (reference sequence). Authors of the study amplified TCR beta CDR3 regions from RNA transcripts. Using the HTBI primer set, a first-round RT-PCR was run on the TCR CDR3. TCRdb processed the multiplex PCR reads anew with MiXCR; each CDR3 protein has one entry. The data contain about 520,000 distinct CDR3 sequences, around a quarter of them seen just once; the ten biggest clones take up about 11%.

Sequencing input: blood. This sequence was found in a woman aged 30 to 39 with Graves' ophthalmopathy. The chain joins TRBV19 to TRBJ1-5; TRBD1 is a possible D gene (6 bases). This chain's CDR3 is CASTPTGPNQPQHF. The CDR3 nucleotides read TGTGCCAGTACCCCTACAGGGCCCAATCAGCCCCAGCATTTT.